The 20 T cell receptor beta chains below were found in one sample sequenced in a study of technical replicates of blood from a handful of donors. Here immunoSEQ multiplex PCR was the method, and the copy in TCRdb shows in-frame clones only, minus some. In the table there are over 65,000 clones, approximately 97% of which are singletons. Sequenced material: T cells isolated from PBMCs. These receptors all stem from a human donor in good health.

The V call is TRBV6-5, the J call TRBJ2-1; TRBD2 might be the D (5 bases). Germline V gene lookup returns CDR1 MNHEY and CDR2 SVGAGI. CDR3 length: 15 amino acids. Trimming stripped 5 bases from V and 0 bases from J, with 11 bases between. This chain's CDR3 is CASSLGLRSYNEQFF. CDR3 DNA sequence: TGTGCCAGCAGTCTCGGACTGCGCTCCTACAATGAGCAGTTCTTC.

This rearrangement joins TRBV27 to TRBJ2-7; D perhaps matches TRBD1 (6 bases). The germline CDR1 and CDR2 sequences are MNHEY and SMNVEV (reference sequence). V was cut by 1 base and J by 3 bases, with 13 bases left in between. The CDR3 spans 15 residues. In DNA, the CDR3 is TGTGCCAGCAGTTTATTGTCAGGGGAAGTCTACGAGCAGTACTTC. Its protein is CASSLLSGEVYEQYF.

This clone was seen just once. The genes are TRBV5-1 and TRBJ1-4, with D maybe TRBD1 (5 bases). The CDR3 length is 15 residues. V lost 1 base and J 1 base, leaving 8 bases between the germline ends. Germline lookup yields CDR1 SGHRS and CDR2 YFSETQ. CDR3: CASSLLGGTNEKLFF. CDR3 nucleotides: TGCGCCAGCAGCTTGTTGGGGGGAACTAATGAAAAACTGTTTTTT.

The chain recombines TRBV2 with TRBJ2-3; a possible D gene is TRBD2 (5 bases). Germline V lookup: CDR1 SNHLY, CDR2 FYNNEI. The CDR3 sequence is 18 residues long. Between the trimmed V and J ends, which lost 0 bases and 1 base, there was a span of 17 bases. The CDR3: CASSEALGLATGTDTQYF. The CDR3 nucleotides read TGTGCCAGCAGTGAAGCCCTTGGGCTAGCTACGGGCACAGATACGCAGTATTTT.

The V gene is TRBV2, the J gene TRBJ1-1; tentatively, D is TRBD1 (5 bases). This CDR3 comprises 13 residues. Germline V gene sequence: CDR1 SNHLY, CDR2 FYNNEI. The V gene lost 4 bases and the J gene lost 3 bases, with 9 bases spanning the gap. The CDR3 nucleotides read TGTGCCAGCAGTGCAGGGTCCTACACTGAAGCTTTCTTT. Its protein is CASSAGSYTEAFF.

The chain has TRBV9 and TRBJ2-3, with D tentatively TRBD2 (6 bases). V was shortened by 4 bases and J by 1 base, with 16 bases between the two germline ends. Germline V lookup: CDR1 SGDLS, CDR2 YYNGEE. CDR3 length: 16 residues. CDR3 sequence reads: CASSPFSTGGTDTQYF. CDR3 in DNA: TGTGCCAGCAGCCCTTTTTCGACGGGGGGCACAGATACGCAGTATTTT.

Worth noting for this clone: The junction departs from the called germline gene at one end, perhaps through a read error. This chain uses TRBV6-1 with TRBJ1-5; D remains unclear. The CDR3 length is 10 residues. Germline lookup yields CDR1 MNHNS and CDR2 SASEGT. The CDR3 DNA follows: TGTGCCAGCAGTGAAGTGGGCAGCATTTTT. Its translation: CASSEVGSIF.

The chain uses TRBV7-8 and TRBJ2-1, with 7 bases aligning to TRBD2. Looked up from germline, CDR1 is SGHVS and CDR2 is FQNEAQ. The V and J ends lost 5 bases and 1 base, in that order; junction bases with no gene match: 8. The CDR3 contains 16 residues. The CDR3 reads CASSTFEAGSYNEQFF. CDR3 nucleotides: TGTGCCAGCAGCACCTTCGAAGCGGGGTCCTACAATGAGCAGTTCTTC.

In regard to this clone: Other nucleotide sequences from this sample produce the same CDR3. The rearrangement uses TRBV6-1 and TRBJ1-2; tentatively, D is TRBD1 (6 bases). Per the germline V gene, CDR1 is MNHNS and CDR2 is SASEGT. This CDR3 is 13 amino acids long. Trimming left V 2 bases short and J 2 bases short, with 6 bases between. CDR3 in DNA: TGTGCCAGCAGTGAAACAGGGAACTATGGCTACACCTTC. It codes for CASSETGNYGYTF.

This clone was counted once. The CDR3 protein is CASSVVDAGFNSPLHF. CDR3 coding DNA: TGTGCCAGCAGCGTAGTCGATGCGGGATTTAATTCACCCCTCCACTTT. V is TRBV9 and J is TRBJ1-6; D gene uncertain. Between the trimmed V and J ends, which lost 0 bases and 6 bases, there was a span of 13 bases. The CDR3 spans 16 residues. Per germline, CDR1 SGDLS and CDR2 YYNGEE.

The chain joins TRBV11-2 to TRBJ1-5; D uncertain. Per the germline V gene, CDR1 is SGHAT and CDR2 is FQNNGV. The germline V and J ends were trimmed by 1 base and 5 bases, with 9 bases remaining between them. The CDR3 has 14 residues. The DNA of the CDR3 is TGTGCCAGCAGCTTAGGCGGAACCCATCAGCCCCAGCATTTT. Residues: CASSLGGTHQPQHF.

The CDR3 region is CASSLFQGANEKLFF. The CDR3 nucleotides are TGTGCCAGCAGTTTGTTTCAGGGGGCTAATGAAAAACTGTTTTTT. The chain uses TRBV27 and TRBJ1-4, with 7 bases identical to TRBD1. In germline, CDR1 is MNHEY, CDR2 SMNVEV (reference sequence). The CDR3 is 15 residues long. Trimming took 3 bases from V and 3 from J; bases not matched to a gene: 4.

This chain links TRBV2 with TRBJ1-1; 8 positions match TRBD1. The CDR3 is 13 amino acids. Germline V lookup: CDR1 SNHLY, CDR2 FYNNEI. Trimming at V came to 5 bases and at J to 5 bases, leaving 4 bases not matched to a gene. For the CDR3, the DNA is TGTGCCAGCAGTCTGGACAGGGTTACTGAAGCTTTCTTT. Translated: CASSLDRVTEAFF.

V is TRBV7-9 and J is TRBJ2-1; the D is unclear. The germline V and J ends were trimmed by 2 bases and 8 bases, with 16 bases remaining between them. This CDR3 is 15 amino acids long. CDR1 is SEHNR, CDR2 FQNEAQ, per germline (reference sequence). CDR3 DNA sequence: TGTGCCAGCAGCTTAAGATCGAGGTTCCAAGATGAGCAGTTCTTC. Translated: CASSLRSRFQDEQFF.

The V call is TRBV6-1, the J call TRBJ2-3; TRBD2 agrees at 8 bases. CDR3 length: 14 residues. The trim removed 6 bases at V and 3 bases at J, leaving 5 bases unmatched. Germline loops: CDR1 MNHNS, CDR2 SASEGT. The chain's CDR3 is CASRPAGDTDTQYF. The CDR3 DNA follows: TGTGCCAGCAGGCCAGCGGGAGATACAGATACGCAGTATTTT.

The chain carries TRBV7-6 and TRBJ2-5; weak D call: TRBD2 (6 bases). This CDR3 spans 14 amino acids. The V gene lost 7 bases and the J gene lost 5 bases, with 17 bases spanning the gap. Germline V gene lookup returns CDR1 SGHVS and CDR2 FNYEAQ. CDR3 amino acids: CASTLGGDGETQYF. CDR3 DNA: TGTGCCAGCACCTTGGGGGGTGACGGTGAGACCCAGTACTTC. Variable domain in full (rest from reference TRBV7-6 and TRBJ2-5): GAGVSQSPRYKVTKRGQDVALRCDPISGHVSLYWYRQALGQGPEFLTYFNYEAQQDKSGLPNDRFSAERPEGSISTLTIQRTEQRDSAMYRCASTLGGDGETQYFGPGTRLLVL.

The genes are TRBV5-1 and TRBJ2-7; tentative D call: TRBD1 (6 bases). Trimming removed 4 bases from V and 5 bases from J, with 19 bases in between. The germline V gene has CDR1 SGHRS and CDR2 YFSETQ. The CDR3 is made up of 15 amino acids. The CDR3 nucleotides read TGCGCCAGCAGCGGAGTGAACAGGGAAACCAACGAGCAGTACTTC. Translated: CASSGVNRETNEQYF.

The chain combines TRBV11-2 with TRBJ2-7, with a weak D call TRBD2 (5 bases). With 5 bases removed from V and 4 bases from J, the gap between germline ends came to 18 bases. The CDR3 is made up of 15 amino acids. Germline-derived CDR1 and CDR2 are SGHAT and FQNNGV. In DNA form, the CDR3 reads TGTGCCAGCAGCCCGCAAGGGCTCGGGATTTACGAGCAGTACTTC. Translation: CASSPQGLGIYEQYF.

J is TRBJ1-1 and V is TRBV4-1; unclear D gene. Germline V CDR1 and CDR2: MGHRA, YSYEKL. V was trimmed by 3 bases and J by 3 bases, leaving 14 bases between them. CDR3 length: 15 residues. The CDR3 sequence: CASSHFGRTYTEAFF. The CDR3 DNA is TGCGCCAGCAGCCACTTTGGGAGGACCTACACTGAAGCTTTCTTT.

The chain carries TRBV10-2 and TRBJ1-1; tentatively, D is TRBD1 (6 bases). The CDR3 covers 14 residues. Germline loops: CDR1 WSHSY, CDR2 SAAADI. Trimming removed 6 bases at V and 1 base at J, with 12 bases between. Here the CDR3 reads CASREDSRNTEAFF. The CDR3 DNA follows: TGCGCCAGCAGAGAGGACAGCAGGAACACTGAAGCTTTCTTT.